Listed here are 30 T cell receptor beta chains from one sample, sequenced in a study of shared clonotypes between healthy human individuals. Repertoires were generated with immunoSEQ multiplex PCR, while TCRdb's copy carries only in-frame clones and drops some. Among hundreds of thousands of clones listed, approximately 75% were seen once. The specimen was memory CD4+ T cells sorted from blood. Subset specified: CD45RA-negative fraction. The receptor source for this set is a woman in her 30s in good health.

The rearrangement links TRBV13 to TRBJ2-3, with TRBD2 matching 9 bases. CDR1 and CDR2 from the germline V gene are PRHDT and FYEKMQ (reference sequence). V shed 5 bases and J 2 bases; nucleotides not matched to a gene: 5. This CDR3 contains 15 residues. CDR3 sequence reads: CASSLLAGVTDTQYF. The CDR3 DNA reads as TGTGCCAGCAGCCTATTAGCGGGAGTCACAGATACGCAGTATTTT.

The chain recombines TRBV6-5 with TRBJ2-3, with 9 bases that match TRBD1. Germline CDR1 reads MNHEY; CDR2 reads SVGAGI. The CDR3 is 15 residues long. Trimming took 2 bases from V and 4 from J; bases not matched to a gene: 4. The CDR3 sequence: CASSYRTGEPDTQYF. The DNA of the CDR3 is TGTGCCAGCAGTTACAGGACAGGGGAACCAGATACGCAGTATTTT.

This clone has a count of ten or more. The CDR3 sequence: CASTAPGLGIGYDEQFF. The CDR3 nucleotides are TGTGCCAGCACCGCCCCGGGACTAGGGATCGGATACGATGAGCAGTTCTTC. This chain connects TRBV25-1 to TRBJ2-1, with 8 bases that match TRBD2. The CDR3 loop spans 17 amino acids. The junction had 19 bases not matched to a gene; V was cut back by 7 bases and J by 8 bases. Looked up from germline, CDR1 is MGHDK and CDR2 is SYGVNS.

The chain uses TRBV7-2 and TRBJ1-5; D is unresolved. This CDR3 is built from 14 residues. Looked up from germline, CDR1 is SGHTA and CDR2 is FQGNSA. The germline V and J ends were trimmed by 6 bases and 5 bases, with 14 bases remaining between them. The CDR3 sequence: CASRGMLGDQPQHF. Here the CDR3 DNA reads TGTGCCAGCAGGGGAATGTTGGGTGATCAGCCCCAGCATTTT. Combining the CDR3 with reference TRBV7-2 and TRBJ1-5 gives the whole variable domain GAGVSQSPSNKVTEKGKDVELRCDPISGHTALYWYRQSLGQGLEFLIYFQGNSAPDKSGLPSDRFSAERTGGSVSTLTIQRTQQEDSAVYLCASRGMLGDQPQHFGDGTRLSIL.

A remark on this clone: One end of the junction does not line up with germline, which may come from a read error. This rearrangement joins TRBV27 to TRBJ1-2; D not resolved. The CDR3 spans 10 residues. The germline V gene encodes CDR1 MNHEY and CDR2 SMNVEV (reference sequence). DNA for the CDR3: TGTGTCAGCAGTTTTGGGGGCTACACCTTC. Translated: CVSSFGGYTF.

The chain employs TRBV27 and TRBJ1-2, with D perhaps matching TRBD1 (5 bases). The V end lost 5 bases, the J end lost 11 bases, and 21 bases lay between the germline ends. Germline V gene sequence: CDR1 MNHEY, CDR2 SMNVEV (reference sequence). The CDR3 contains 14 residues. This CDR3 is CASSKYRDFAQYTF. The CDR3 DNA follows: TGTGCCAGCAGTAAATACCGGGACTTCGCTCAGTACACCTTC.

The gene calls are TRBV11-2 and TRBJ2-2; maybe TRBD2 (6 bases). This CDR3 has 15 amino acids. Trimming removed 0 bases from V and 4 bases from J, with 9 bases in between. CDR1 is SGHAT, CDR2 FQNNGV, per germline. In nucleotides, the CDR3 is TGTGCCAGCAGCTTAGAGGGAGCGGGCACCGGGGAGCTGTTTTTT. As protein: CASSLEGAGTGELFF.

This clone was detected many times. This chain links TRBV2 with TRBJ1-1; D perhaps matches TRBD1 (5 bases). This CDR3 has 14 residues. In germline, CDR1 is SNHLY, CDR2 FYNNEI. V lost 4 bases to trimming and J lost 6 bases, with 15 bases between them. CDR3 sequence (DNA): TGTGCCAGCAGTGTGGGGAGAGGGGTCTCTGAAGCTTTCTTT. Protein product: CASSVGRGVSEAFF.

The V and J genes are TRBV29-1 and TRBJ2-5, with D possibly called TRBD1 or TRBD2 (5 bases each). The CDR3 spans 13 residues. Germline CDR1 reads SQVTM; CDR2 reads ANQGSEA. V was pared by 6 bases and J by 5 bases, with 16 bases between. The CDR3 spells CSVSGTVLETQYF. The CDR3, as DNA: TGCAGCGTATCCGGGACGGTGTTGGAGACCCAGTACTTC.

The chain employs TRBV7-9 and TRBJ2-5; TRBD2 matches at 12 bases. V shed 5 bases, J shed 5 bases, and the junction held 9 bases outside the gene matches. CDR3 length: 16 amino acids. CDR1 is SEHNR, CDR2 FQNEAQ, per germline (reference sequence). CDR3 in DNA: TGTGCCAGCAGCCCCATGCCTAGCGGGGGGGGCGAGACCCAGTACTTC. Residues: CASSPMPSGGGETQYF.

The gene calls are TRBV2 and TRBJ1-3; D gene unclear. This CDR3 spans 15 amino acids. Trimming removed 4 bases from V and 0 bases from J, with 10 bases in between. Germline CDR1 and CDR2: SNHLY and FYNNEI. CDR3 in DNA: TGTGCCAGCAGTGTGGAGGGTAGCTCTGGAAACACCATATATTTT. Protein product: CASSVEGSSGNTIYF.

The chain joins TRBV6-1 to TRBJ1-4, with D perhaps TRBD1 (6 bases). The CDR3 has 16 residues. V was shortened by 0 bases and J by 7 bases, with 15 bases between the two germline ends. CDR1 MNHNS and CDR2 SASEGT come from the germline V gene. This CDR3 is CASSEAWGGASEKLFF. CDR3 nucleotides: TGTGCCAGCAGTGAAGCTTGGGGGGGCGCTTCTGAAAAACTGTTTTTT.

The chain recombines TRBV15 with TRBJ2-2; no clear D. Germline values: CDR1 LNHNV, CDR2 YYDKDF (reference sequence). The CDR3 extends over 16 amino acids. V was trimmed by 0 bases and J by 1 base, leaving 9 bases between them. In DNA form, the CDR3 reads TGTGCCACCAGCAGAGAGGTCCCAGGGAACACCGGGGAGCTGTTTTTT. Translated: CATSREVPGNTGELFF.

The rearrangement joins TRBV9 to TRBJ1-2; D remains ambiguous. Trimming took 1 base from V and 4 from J, leaving 5 bases between them. Germline CDR1 SGDLS, CDR2 YYNGEE. The CDR3 is 12 residues long. The CDR3 DNA reads as TGTGCCAGCAGCGTAACCCCCTATGGCTACACCTTC. It translates to CASSVTPYGYTF.

V gene TRBV2 combines with J gene TRBJ2-4, with D possibly being TRBD2 (5 bases). V shed 6 bases and J shed 7 bases, with 16 bases lying between them. The CDR3 sequence is 14 residues long. The germline V gene encodes CDR1 SNHLY and CDR2 FYNNEI. CDR3 DNA: TGTGCCAGCAGCGCTGCGGAGAGGGTGAACATTCAGTACTTC. This codes for CASSAAERVNIQYF.

The rearrangement joins TRBV19 to TRBJ1-3; 7 nucleotides line up with TRBD1. Losses at the gene ends were 6 bases for V and 0 bases for J; bases not matched to a gene: 5. The CDR3 is 15 residues long. Germline-derived CDR1 and CDR2 are LNHDA and SQIVND (reference sequence). The CDR3 sequence is CASRVTGSSGNTIYF. The DNA for the CDR3 is TGTGCCAGTAGGGTGACAGGGAGCTCTGGAAACACCATATATTTT.

The genes are TRBV27 and TRBJ1-5; D remains unclear. Germline values: CDR1 MNHEY, CDR2 SMNVEV (reference sequence). Trimming pared 5 bases from V and 4 bases from J, leaving 12 bases between. This CDR3 is built from 14 residues. CDR3 in DNA: TGTGCCAGCAGTCCCCTTGCGGGGAATCAGCCCCAGCATTTT. Translated: CASSPLAGNQPQHF.

There are a few counts of this clone. This chain links TRBV7-3 with TRBJ2-2, with 7 bases aligning to TRBD2. CDR1 and CDR2 (germline): SGHTA, FQGTGA. The CDR3 totals 16 residues. Losses at the gene ends were 1 base for V and 1 base for J; bases not matched to a gene: 3. This CDR3 is CASSLIPSGNTGELFF. Here the CDR3 DNA reads TGTGCCAGCAGCTTAATTCCTAGCGGGAACACCGGGGAGCTGTTTTTT.

The chain combines TRBV4-2 with TRBJ2-7; weak D call: TRBD2 (5 bases). This CDR3 is built from 13 residues. Trimming left V 8 bases short and J 5 bases short, with 16 bases between. The germline V gene has CDR1 LGHNA and CDR2 YNFKEQ. The CDR3 nucleotides read TGTGCCAGCCGAGGGTTAGGGAGCCACGAGCAGTACTTC. This codes for CASRGLGSHEQYF.

V is TRBV5-1 and J is TRBJ2-7, with 11 bases lining up with TRBD1. The CDR3 consists of 15 residues. The germline CDR1 and CDR2 sequences are SGHRS and YFSETQ. V was pared by 2 bases and J by 3 bases, with 4 bases of the junction left unmatched. In DNA form, the CDR3 reads TGCGCCAGCAGCTTAACCGGGACAGGGGGCTACGAGCAGTACTTC. Amino acids: CASSLTGTGGYEQYF.

This chain joins TRBV29-1 and TRBJ1-1; a weak D match, TRBD1 (6 bases). Germline V lookup: CDR1 SQVTM, CDR2 ANQGSEA. V was clipped by 8 bases and J by 11 bases, with 21 bases between them. The CDR3 extends over 12 amino acids. CDR3 residues: CSLSRRGSEAFF. The CDR3 region has the DNA TGCAGCCTCTCGAGGAGGGGGTCCGAGGCTTTCTTT.

The rearrangement joins TRBV5-1 to TRBJ2-1; 10 bases line up with TRBD2. Trimming at V came to 3 bases and at J to 5 bases, leaving 8 bases not matched to a gene. Germline CDR1 reads SGHRS; CDR2 reads YFSETQ. There are 16 residues in the CDR3. CDR3 DNA sequence: TGCGCCAGCAGCTCAGCCGGGACTAGCGCAAACAATGAGCAGTTCTTC. Translation gives CASSSAGTSANNEQFF.

The J gene is TRBJ1-4, the V gene TRBV5-6, with a tentative D call TRBD1 (6 bases). The CDR3 consists of 16 residues. The germline V and J ends were trimmed by 4 bases and 2 bases, with 15 bases remaining between them. Per the germline V gene, CDR1 is SGHDT and CDR2 is YYEEEE. CDR3: CASSATRGKTNEKLFF. Written as DNA, the CDR3 is TGTGCCAGCAGCGCCACTAGGGGGAAGACTAATGAAAAACTGTTTTTT.

This clone was counted a few times. The V call is TRBV11-2, the J call TRBJ2-7; D not certain. With 0 bases removed from V and 2 bases from J, the gap between germline ends came to 8 bases. Germline V gene data show CDR1 as SGHAT and CDR2 as FQNNGV. This CDR3 has 14 residues. The CDR3 loop is CASSLDIPPYEQYF. The CDR3 nucleotides read TGTGCCAGCAGCTTAGATATTCCCCCCTACGAGCAGTACTTC.

Concerning this clone itself: Other DNA sequences in the same sample also yield this CDR3. This chain connects TRBV5-8 to TRBJ1-2; no reliable D call. Trimming removed 4 bases at V and 4 bases at J, with 14 bases between. CDR3 length: 14 amino acids. Germline V gene data show CDR1 as SGHTS and CDR2 as YDEGEE. The CDR3 nucleotides read TGTGCCAGCAGCCGGGAGGGTCGGGTCTATGGCTACACCTTC. Translating gives CASSREGRVYGYTF.

This clone appeared once. The V gene is TRBV19, the J gene TRBJ2-1; 9 nucleotides agree with TRBD2. The CDR3 has 16 residues. V shed 3 bases, J shed 3 bases, and the junction held 6 bases outside the gene matches. Germline V gene lookup returns CDR1 LNHDA and CDR2 SQIVND (reference sequence). CDR3 DNA: TGTGCCAGTAGTATTAGAGCTAGCGGGAACTACAATGAGCAGTTCTTC. Encoded protein: CASSIRASGNYNEQFF.

On this clone itself: Other DNA sequences from this sample encode an identical CDR3 as well. J is TRBJ2-2 and V is TRBV4-1; D not resolved. This CDR3 is 12 amino acids long. The germline V gene has CDR1 MGHRA and CDR2 YSYEKL. V gave up 1 base and J gave up 6 bases, with 3 bases separating them. CDR3 in amino acids: CASSQVSGELFF. Written as DNA, the CDR3 is TGCGCCAGCAGCCAAGTCTCCGGGGAGCTGTTTTTT.

The chain has TRBV5-6 and TRBJ2-7; D is undetermined. V lost 1 base and J lost 1, with 12 bases in between. Germline CDR1 reads SGHDT; CDR2 reads YYEEEE. The CDR3 has 15 amino acids. Here the CDR3 reads CASSLRSDSSYEQYF. The CDR3 DNA reads as TGTGCCAGCAGCTTGAGGTCAGACTCATCCTACGAGCAGTACTTC. Filled out from reference TRBV5-6 and TRBJ2-7, the complete variable domain reads DAGVTQSPTHLIKTRGQQVTLRCSPKSGHDTVSWYQQALGQGPQFIFQYYEEEERQRGNFPDRFSGHQFPNYSSELNVNALLLGDSALYLCASSLRSDSSYEQYFGPGTRLTVT.

The chain combines TRBV6-6 with TRBJ1-5; 8 bases are a match to TRBD1. Germline assignment: CDR1 MNHNY and CDR2 SVGAGI (reference sequence). With V trimmed by 7 bases and J by 2 bases, 7 bases remained unmatched. The CDR3 has 15 residues. CDR3 DNA sequence: TGTGCCAGCACCGACAGGGGTGGCGGCAATCAGCCCCAGCATTTT. Its protein product is CASTDRGGGNQPQHF.

As regards this clone: Other DNA sequences within the sample encode an identical CDR3. The genes are TRBV5-6 and TRBJ1-2; D is ambiguous. The CDR3 has 12 residues. The V end lost 0 bases, the J end lost 3 bases, and 3 bases lay between the germline ends. Germline V gives CDR1 SGHDT, CDR2 YYEEEE. The CDR3 here is CASSLGDYGYTF. The CDR3 nucleotides read TGTGCCAGCAGCTTGGGTGACTATGGCTACACCTTC.